These 22 T cell receptor beta chains share one sample of origin, sequenced in a study of T cell repertoires in cytomegalovirus infection. TCRdb fed the reads into MiXCR, producing one record per CDR3 protein. This table has about 310,000 distinct CDR3 sequences, roughly a sixth appearing once. The source material was PBMCs. Receptors originate from a human donor in good health (CMV status not recorded). Some clones in this sample may be carry-over from other donors' samples.

This clonotype has at least ten counts. The gene calls are TRBV20-1 and TRBJ1-5; 9 bases map to TRBD1. Looked up from germline, CDR1 is DFQATT and CDR2 is SNEGSKA (reference sequence). The CDR3 sequence is 15 residues long. After removal of 6 bases from V and 1 base from J, the junction contained 7 bases not matched to a gene. The CDR3 here is CSAVQGAQSNQPQHF. The CDR3 coding sequence is TGCAGTGCCGTACAGGGGGCTCAGAGCAATCAGCCCCAGCATTTT.

The table lists this clonotype with a few counts. V is TRBV20-1 and J is TRBJ1-2, with D possibly matching TRBD1 (6 bases). The CDR3 has 14 amino acids. Between the trimmed V and J ends, which lost 0 bases and 0 bases, there was a span of 8 bases. Germline lookup yields CDR1 DFQATT and CDR2 SNEGSKA (reference sequence). The CDR3 loop is CSARETGANYGYTF. CDR3 DNA: TGCAGTGCTAGAGAGACAGGAGCTAACTATGGCTACACCTTC.

This clonotype was picked up one time. The chain links TRBV9 to TRBJ1-2; D gene uncertain. Trimming left V 4 bases short and J 6 bases short, with 10 bases between. This CDR3 region has 12 residues. The germline V gene encodes CDR1 SGDLS and CDR2 YYNGEE. The CDR3 sequence is CASSPSADGYTF. As DNA, the CDR3 is TGTGCCAGCAGCCCCTCGGCGGATGGCTACACCTTC.

The chain employs TRBV20-1 and TRBJ2-4; no definite D call. V was clipped by 1 base and J by 4 bases, with 11 bases between them. This CDR3 contains 14 residues. CDR1 is DFQATT, CDR2 SNEGSKA, per germline (reference sequence). CDR3 DNA: TGCAGTGCTAGAGCAGTCGGCAGGAAAAACATTCAGTACTTC. Encoded protein: CSARAVGRKNIQYF.

J is TRBJ2-7 and V is TRBV20-1; D possibly corresponds to TRBD1 (6 bases). Germline loops: CDR1 DFQATT, CDR2 SNEGSKA (reference sequence). CDR3 length: 11 residues. V lost 5 bases to trimming and J lost 6 bases, with 11 bases between them. The DNA of the CDR3 is TGCAGTGCTTCCACAGGGCCCGAGCAGTACTTC. It yields the protein CSASTGPEQYF.

The chain recombines TRBV12-3 or TRBV12-4 with TRBJ2-7, with TRBD1 as a possible D gene (5 bases). Trimming shortened V by 6 bases and J by 4 bases, and 22 bases separated the two germline ends. The CDR3 contains 16 residues. This chain's CDR3 is CASRAGFPNLFYEQYF. The CDR3 coding sequence is TGTGCCAGCAGGGCAGGGTTTCCCAACCTTTTTTACGAGCAGTACTTC.

The CDR3 nucleotides read TGTGCCAGCAGCCCCGGGGGTTTGGACGAGCAGTACTTC. This codes for CASSPGGLDEQYF. This chain joins TRBV7-3 and TRBJ2-7; TRBD2 might be the D (6 bases). The CDR3 loop spans 13 amino acids. Trimming shortened V by 5 bases and J by 5 bases, and 13 bases separated the two germline ends. In germline, CDR1 is SGHTA, CDR2 FQGTGA.

J is TRBJ2-7 and V is TRBV28; 8 nucleotides align to TRBD1. CDR3 size: 16 residues. The germline CDR1 and CDR2 sequences are MDHEN and SYDVKM. V was clipped by 5 bases and J by 0 bases; unmatched bases: 9. The CDR3 here is CASSITTGDSSYEQYF. The DNA of the CDR3 is TGTGCCAGCAGTATAACGACAGGGGACAGCTCCTACGAGCAGTACTTC. The full variable domain, rest sourced from reference TRBV28 and TRBJ2-7, is DVKVTQSSRYLVKRTGEKVFLECVQDMDHENMFWYRQDPGLGLRLIYFSYDVKMKEKGDIPEGYSVSREKKERFSLILESASTNQTSMYLCASSITTGDSSYEQYFGPGTRLTVT.

At least ten counts were recorded for this clonotype. The chain has TRBV7-2 and TRBJ1-5, with 10 bases fitting TRBD1. The CDR3 is 17 amino acids. V dropped 4 bases and J dropped 2; count of bases not matched to a gene: 8. CDR1 and CDR2 (germline): SGHTA, FQGNSA. The DNA for the CDR3 is TGTGCCAGCAGCTCAACCGGGACAGGGGCCGGCAATCAGCCCCAGCATTTT. It codes for CASSSTGTGAGNQPQHF.

The chain employs TRBV15 and TRBJ2-3, with TRBD1 matching over 11 bases. The CDR3 extends over 16 amino acids. Looked up from germline, CDR1 is LNHNV and CDR2 is YYDKDF (reference sequence). Germline trimming cut 0 bases from V and 4 bases from J; bases unmatched to any gene: 3. Written as DNA, the CDR3 is TGTGCCACCAGCAGAGATCTGGGACAGGGGGCAGATACGCAGTATTTT. Translating it yields CATSRDLGQGADTQYF.

In this sample, this clonotype turned up a few times. CDR3 sequence reads: CASIGPPYLETEANYGYTF. CDR3 sequence (DNA): TGTGCCAGCATCGGCCCCCCCTACCTCGAGACAGAAGCTAACTATGGCTACACCTTC. The chain links TRBV28 to TRBJ1-2; perhaps TRBD1 as D (5 bases). Trimming stripped 7 bases from V and 0 bases from J, with 27 bases between. The germline V gene encodes CDR1 MDHEN and CDR2 SYDVKM. CDR3 length: 19 residues.

This clonotype was seen many times. The chain links TRBV7-3 to TRBJ2-1; D might be TRBD2 (5 bases). V lost 5 bases, J lost 4 bases, and 9 bases lay in between. The CDR3 covers 13 residues. CDR1 and CDR2 (germline): SGHTA, FQGTGA. As DNA, the CDR3 is TGTGCCAGCAGCACCGAGCGGTACAATGAGCAGTTCTTC. It yields the protein CASSTERYNEQFF.

This clonotype was detected a few times. The CDR3 DNA reads as TGCAGTGCTAGTCGTATTGGGCGGGGGGGCAATGAGCAGTTCTTC. This encodes CSASRIGRGGNEQFF. The gene calls are TRBV20-1 and TRBJ2-1, with 9 bases matching TRBD2. This CDR3 has 15 residues. Germline CDR1 is DFQATT and CDR2 is SNEGSKA (reference sequence). The ends lost 3 bases at V and 6 bases at J; junction bases unmatched: 9.

V usage is TRBV4-2 and J usage is TRBJ2-3; 9 positions match TRBD2. The CDR3 is made up of 18 amino acids. V lost 1 base to trimming and J lost 2 bases; unmatched junction nucleotides: 10. CDR1 is LGHNA, CDR2 YNFKEQ, per germline. The CDR3 sequence: CASSQVLTSGVYTDTQYF. In nucleotides, the CDR3 is TGTGCCAGCAGCCAAGTTTTGACTAGCGGAGTATACACAGATACGCAGTATTTT.

This clonotype was seen repeatedly, ten times or more. The DNA of the CDR3 is TGCAGTGCTAGTAATTCGGGGATGCAGGGGAACACTGAAGCTTTCTTT. This codes for CSASNSGMQGNTEAFF. The chain has TRBV20-1 and TRBJ1-1; tentative D call: TRBD1 (5 bases). V was trimmed by 3 bases and J by 1 base, leaving 18 bases between them. Germline V gene lookup returns CDR1 DFQATT and CDR2 SNEGSKA (reference sequence). CDR3 size: 16 residues.

The rearrangement joins TRBV27 to TRBJ1-1, with TRBD1 as a possible D gene (5 bases). CDR3 size: 15 residues. Germline-derived CDR1 and CDR2 are MNHEY and SMNVEV (reference sequence). V lost 0 bases, J lost 4 bases, and 12 bases lay in between. The CDR3 nucleotides read TGTGCCAGCAGTTTATCGGCAGGGTGGGGCACTGAAGCTTTCTTT. This gives the protein CASSLSAGWGTEAFF.

Here the CDR3 reads CASSHARGTGELFF. CDR3 coding DNA: TGTGCCAGCAGCCATGCTCGGGGGACCGGGGAGCTGTTTTTT. The chain has TRBV7-9 and TRBJ2-2; possible D gene TRBD2, 6 bases. CDR3 length: 14 residues. Deletions cut 5 bases from V and 5 bases from J, with 12 bases between. Germline CDR1 and CDR2: SEHNR and FQNEAQ (reference sequence). The variable domain in full, completed from reference TRBV7-9 and TRBJ2-2, reads DTGVSQNPRHKITKRGQNVTFRCDPISEHNRLYWYRQTLGQGPEFLTYFQNEAQLEKSRLLSDRFSAERPKGSFSTLEIQRTEQGDSAMYLCASSHARGTGELFFGEGSRLTVL.

In its sample, this clonotype was seen a few times. CDR3 amino acids: CASSAPGADTGELFF. For the CDR3, the DNA is TGTGCCAGCAGCGCCCCGGGGGCCGACACCGGGGAGCTGTTTTTT. The gene calls are TRBV7-9 and TRBJ2-2; D tentatively reads TRBD1 or TRBD2 (6 bases each). V gave up 5 bases and J gave up 3 bases, with 13 bases separating them. Looked up from germline, CDR1 is SEHNR and CDR2 is FQNEAQ (reference sequence). CDR3 length: 15 residues. Full variable domain (outside the CDR3, taken from reference TRBV7-9 and TRBJ2-2): DTGVSQNPRHKITKRGQNVTFRCDPISEHNRLYWYRQTLGQGPEFLTYFQNEAQLEKSRLLSDRFSAERPKGSFSTLEIQRTEQGDSAMYLCASSAPGADTGELFFGEGSRLTVL.

This clonotype showed up just a few times. V and J are TRBV7-3 and TRBJ2-1; unclear D gene. The V and J ends lost 5 bases and 8 bases respectively, with 13 bases between them. Germline lookup yields CDR1 SGHTA and CDR2 FQGTGA. This CDR3 region has 13 residues. The CDR3 sequence is CASSRAELDEQFF. CDR3 bases: TGTGCCAGCAGCCGGGCTGAGCTGGATGAGCAGTTCTTC. The whole variable domain, remainder taken from reference TRBV7-3 and TRBJ2-1, is GAGVSQTPSNKVTEKGKYVELRCDPISGHTALYWYRQSLGQGPEFLIYFQGTGAADDSGLPNDRFFAVRPEGSVSTLKIQRTERGDSAVYLCASSRAELDEQFFGPGTRLTVL.

This clonotype occurred a few times. The genes are TRBV5-4 and TRBJ2-5, with D perhaps matching TRBD1 (6 bases). The CDR3 runs to 13 residues. The germline gives CDR1 SGHNT, CDR2 YYREEE (reference sequence). Between the trimmed V and J ends, which lost 4 bases and 7 bases, there was a span of 14 bases. CDR3 coding DNA: TGTGCCAGCAGCCTTAGACAGGCGGGGACCCAGTACTTC. Translating gives CASSLRQAGTQYF.

The rearrangement uses TRBV10-2 and TRBJ1-2, with 11 bases fitting TRBD1. Germline CDR1 reads WSHSY; CDR2 reads SAAADI. V shed 10 bases, J shed 4 bases, and the junction held 8 bases outside the gene matches. This CDR3 comprises 14 residues. The DNA of the CDR3 is TGCGCCACCAAGGGGACAGGGGGTGCCTATGGCTACACCTTC. Translation gives CATKGTGGAYGYTF.

The chain carries TRBV20-1 and TRBJ1-6; 10 bases map to TRBD1. Germline V gene data show CDR1 as DFQATT and CDR2 as SNEGSKA (reference sequence). The CDR3 loop spans 14 amino acids. J lost 8 bases, V lost 3 bases, and 4 bases had no gene match. CDR3 sequence (DNA): TGCAGTGCTAGTCAGACAGGGGGCTATTCACCCCTCCACTTT. Translated, it gives CSASQTGGYSPLHF.